This T cell receptor beta chain was documented in a study of T cell responses to AZD1222 COVID-19 vaccine (dated by TCRdb to 2020 to 2022). Regarding the complete study: A total of about 240 trial participants underwent TCR sequencing, of whom 207 received two doses of AZD1222 and about 26 received two doses of the MenACWY control vaccine. Trial participants were enrolled by age into 18-55, 56-69 and 70-plus year subgroups, with roughly 160, 29 and 62 TCR-sequenced participants respectively. Paper-wide results and their limitations: The 56-69-year group was small, and its depth increase did not reach significance, likely because of low power. After two AZD1222 doses, spike-specific TCR breadth and depth were significantly higher than at day 0 and than in MenACWY recipients. Because no day 14 peak-response samples were available, the repertoires could be characterized only after the peak T cell response. Conclusions about previously exposed vaccinees are limited, since just a handful of AZD1222 recipients were seropositive for SARS-CoV-2 at baseline. Epitopes outside the regions mutated in the B.1.351 and B.1.1.7 variants were reportedly recognized by nearly half of the unique spike-specific TCRs. The whole spike protein was spanned by vaccine-associated CD4 TCRs, and dominant responses were seen in regions 160-218 and 743-854. Participants were mostly white British, with more females than males. The authors suggested clonal diversity may have been underestimated.

The germline V gene encodes CDR1 MNHEY and CDR2 SVGAGI. The CDR3 runs 14 residues from the cysteine to the phenylalanine. Only the CDR3 region is kept as DNA, spanning 42 bases read in frame from base 1. V is pruned by 7 bases and J by 8 bases, leaving 9 bases of the junction without a gene match. On this clone: The clone's antigen remains unknown. Within one base of it there is no much larger clone, and no base qualities were kept.

The sample's time point, from its label and the paper: about 28 days (+/-7) after the second vaccine dose. AZD1222 recipients with second doses at about 4 weeks or about 12 weeks were pooled, because spike-specific TCR depth and breadth did not differ between schedules. The vaccinee samples were drawn from two UK trials, COV001 and COV002, one of which was a single-blind randomized controlled phase 2/3 trial testing AZD1222 (ChAdOx1 nCoV-19) in healthy adults. For TCRbeta chain sequencing, PBMC samples from trial participants were taken at day 0 and at day 28 after the second dose. The CDR3 regions of human TCRbeta chains were subjected to immunosequencing. The source study handled its data this way. TCRs in the repertoires were matched against a reference library of SARS-CoV-2-specific TCRs that had been generated with the MIRA antigen-specificity platform. Breadth meant the fraction of unique TCRs that were SARS-CoV-2-associated, whereas depth meant the fraction of total T cells that were SARS-CoV-2-associated. Using the MIRA data, every spike-specific TCR was mapped to the spike region that the TCR reacted to and assigned to either a CD4 or a CD8 class. Log10-transformed breadth and depth values were compared by one-way ANOVA with Sidak's multiple comparisons tests. Not all clones reach the TCRdb copy of this immuneACCESS table, which keeps in-frame sequences only. Checked studies attribute under half of the gap to unresolved V genes and leave the rest unexplained. The D gene and trimming were derived from the DNA, and the V and J assignments and clone size from that table. The sample table records nearly 110,000 clones; roughly 87% of these occur just once. Less than 9.5% of the sample goes to the ten largest clones.

Material: peripheral blood, obtained 28 days after the second AZD1222 dose. The rearrangement joined TRBV6-5 to TRBJ2-1; 9 bases in between match TRBD2. This receptor was identified in an adult who received the AZD1222 COVID-19 vaccine. The CDR3 region reads CASTPGLAGDEQFF. The DNA sequence follows: TGTGCCAGCACCCCGGGACTAGCTGGCGATGAGCAGTTCTTC.